This T cell receptor (beta chain) was identified during a study of blood T cells in healthy people across ages. The CDR3 sequence is 12 residues long. V was cut by 3 bases and J by 8 bases, with 11 bases left in between. CDR1 is SGDLS and CDR2 is YYNGEE in the germline V gene. Primed by a sample-barcoded 5' primer and a J-beta primer mix, a second PCR proceeded for about 6 to 12 cycles. TCRdb used MiXCR to reprocess the 5' RACE reads, holding one entry per CDR3 protein. The table records roughly 800,000 distinct CDR3 sequences, around 36% of them present only once. The study's findings and limits: The study could not conclusively compare naive and antigen-experienced cells, given its unsorted PBMCs. The long-lived group displayed more naive CD4+ cells, plus higher diversity, than the aged donors did. Underestimates were what the diversity estimates from one million T cells were considered to be.

With regard to this clonotype: Its matching antigen is unknown.

Healthy Russian Caucasian donors spanned ages roughly 6 to 90 years. The sequence was obtained from a man between 18 and 35 years old in good health. The sample consisted of blood. V gene TRBV9 combines with J gene TRBJ1-2; D possibly corresponds to TRBD1 (6 bases). CDR3 bases: TGTGCCAGCAGCGGGGGGGCGCAAGGCTACACCTTC. Residues: CASSGGAQGYTF.